These T cell receptor beta chains were read from a single sample in a study of cytomegalovirus exposure and HLA in healthy donors. TCRdb keeps only in-frame clones here, not all; method: immunoSEQ multiplex PCR. The repertoire includes 120,000 or so clones, about 73% of them detected once, and about 4% sits in the top ten. The sample was PBMCs. These receptor sequences come from a woman between 40 and 55 years old in good health and CMV-seronegative. The CDR3 runs from the conserved cysteine through the conserved F or W. D genes are given only for firm matches. Where a row states a size, it is once, few, many or the class of an expanded clone; other rows omit it.

J: TRBJ1-2; V: TRBV4-1; size: -; D: TRBD1; DNA: TGCGCCAGCAGCTCGATGACAGGGGACTATGGCTACACCTTC; CDR3: CASSSMTGDYGYTF
J: TRBJ1-1; V: TRBV2; size: -; D: -; DNA: TGTGCCAGCTTACCCGGGTCCCTCACTGAAGCTTTCTTT; CDR3: CASLPGSLTEAFF
J: TRBJ1-5; V: TRBV6-1; size: -; D: TRBD1; DNA: TGTGCCAGCAGCCCTCGACAGGGGGGTAATCAGCCCCAGCATTTT; CDR3: CASSPRQGGNQPQHF
J: TRBJ2-7; V: TRBV4-1; size: -; D: -; DNA: TGCGCCAGCAGCCGAGGGAGAGAAGTGGACGAGCAGTACTTC; CDR3: CASSRGREVDEQYF
J: TRBJ1-4; V: TRBV2; size: -; D: -; DNA: TGTGCCAGCAAACAGGGCTTAGAAAAACTGTTTTTT; CDR3: CASKQGLEKLFF
J: TRBJ2-5; V: TRBV30; size: -; D: TRBD1; DNA: TGTGCCTGGAGAACAAGTACGGGACAGGGATCGAGAGAGACCCAGTACTTC; CDR3: CAWRTSTGQGSRETQYF
J: TRBJ1-6; V: TRBV9; size: few; D: -; DNA: TGTGCCAGCAGCTCAGACACGGCGATCAATTCACCCCTCCACTTT; CDR3: CASSSDTAINSPLHF
J: TRBJ1-2; V: TRBV7-9; size: few; D: TRBD1; DNA: TGTTCCAGCAGCTTCAGGGACAGGGGGCTTGTCTATGGCTACACCTTC; CDR3: CSSSFRDRGLVYGYTF
J: TRBJ1-2; V: TRBV5-1; size: -; D: TRBD1; DNA: TGCGCCAGCAGCACGGGACAGGCGCCCGATGGCTACACCTTC; CDR3: CASSTGQAPDGYTF
J: TRBJ2-7; V: TRBV7-9; size: -; D: TRBD2; DNA: TGTTCCAGCAGCCGGGGGGACGAGCAGTACTTC; CDR3: CSSSRGDEQYF
J: TRBJ2-7; V: TRBV7-3; size: -; D: TRBD1; DNA: TGTGCCAGCAGCTCCGGGACAGGGGGCGAGCAGTACTTC; CDR3: CASSSGTGGEQYF
J: TRBJ1-1; V: TRBV28; size: -; D: TRBD1; DNA: TGTGCCAGTCTCGGACAGGCTTTGCCGTGGGGCACTGAAGCTTTCTTT; CDR3: CASLGQALPWGTEAFF
J: TRBJ1-4; V: TRBV28; size: -; D: TRBD1; DNA: TGTGCCAGCAGCACTGGGAGGACAGGGGGCCAAAAACTGTTTTTT; CDR3: CASSTGRTGGQKLFF
J: TRBJ2-7; V: TRBV11-2; size: -; D: TRBD2; DNA: TGTGCCAGCAGCAGGGGACTAGCGGAGTCCTACGAGCAGTACTTC; CDR3: CASSRGLAESYEQYF
J: TRBJ1-2; V: TRBV6-6; size: -; D: TRBD1; DNA: TGTGCCAGCAGTTACCGGGGACAGAACTATGGCTACACCTTC; CDR3: CASSYRGQNYGYTF
J: TRBJ2-3; V: TRBV5-4; size: -; D: -; DNA: TGTGCCAGCAGCTCCAACACAGATACGCAGTATTTT; CDR3: CASSSNTDTQYF